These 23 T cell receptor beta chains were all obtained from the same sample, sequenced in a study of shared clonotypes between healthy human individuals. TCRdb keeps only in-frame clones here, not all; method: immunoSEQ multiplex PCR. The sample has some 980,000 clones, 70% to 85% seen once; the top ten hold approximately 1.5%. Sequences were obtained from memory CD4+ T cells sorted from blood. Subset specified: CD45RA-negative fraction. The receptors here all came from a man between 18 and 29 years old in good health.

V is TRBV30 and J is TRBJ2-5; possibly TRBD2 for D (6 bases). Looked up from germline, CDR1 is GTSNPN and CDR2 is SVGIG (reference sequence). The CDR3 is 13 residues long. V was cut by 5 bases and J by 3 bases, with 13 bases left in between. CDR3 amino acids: CAWGGARKETQYF. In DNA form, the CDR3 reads TGTGCCTGGGGAGGGGCGCGGAAAGAGACCCAGTACTTC.

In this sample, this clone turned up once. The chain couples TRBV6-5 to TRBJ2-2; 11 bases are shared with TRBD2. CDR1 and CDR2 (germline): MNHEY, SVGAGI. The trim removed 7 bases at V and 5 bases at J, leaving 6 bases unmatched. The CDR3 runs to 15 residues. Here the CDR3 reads CASIAGGPLTGELFF. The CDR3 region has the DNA TGTGCCAGCATAGCGGGAGGGCCCTTGACCGGGGAGCTGTTTTTT.

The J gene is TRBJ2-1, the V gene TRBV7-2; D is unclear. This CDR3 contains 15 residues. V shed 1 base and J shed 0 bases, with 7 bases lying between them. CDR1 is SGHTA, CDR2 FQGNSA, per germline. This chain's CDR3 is CASSLDQSSYNEQFF. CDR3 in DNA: TGTGCCAGCAGCTTAGACCAGAGCTCCTACAATGAGCAGTTCTTC.

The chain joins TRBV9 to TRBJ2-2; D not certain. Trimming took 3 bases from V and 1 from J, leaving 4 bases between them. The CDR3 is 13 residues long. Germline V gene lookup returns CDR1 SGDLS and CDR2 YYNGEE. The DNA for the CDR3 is TGTGCCAGCAGCGAGGGGAACACCGGGGAGCTGTTTTTT. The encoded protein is CASSEGNTGELFF.

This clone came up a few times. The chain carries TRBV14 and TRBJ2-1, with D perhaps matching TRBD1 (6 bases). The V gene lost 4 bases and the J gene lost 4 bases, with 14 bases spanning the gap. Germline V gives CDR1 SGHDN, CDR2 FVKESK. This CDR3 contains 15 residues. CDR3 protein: CASSPTGRAYNEQFF. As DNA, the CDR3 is TGTGCCAGCAGCCCCACAGGGCGAGCTTACAATGAGCAGTTCTTC.

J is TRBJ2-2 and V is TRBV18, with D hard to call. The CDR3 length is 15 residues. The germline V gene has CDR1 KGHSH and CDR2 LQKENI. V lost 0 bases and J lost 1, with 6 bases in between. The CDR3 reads CASSPPAGNTGELFF. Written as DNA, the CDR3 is TGTGCCAGCTCACCACCGGCAGGGAACACCGGGGAGCTGTTTTTT.

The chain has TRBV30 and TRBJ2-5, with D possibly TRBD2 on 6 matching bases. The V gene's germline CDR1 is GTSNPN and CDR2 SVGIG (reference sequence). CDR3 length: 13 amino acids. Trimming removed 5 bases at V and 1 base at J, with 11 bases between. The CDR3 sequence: CAWGTRRQETQYF. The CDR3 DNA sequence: TGTGCCTGGGGGACTCGCCGCCAAGAGACCCAGTACTTC.

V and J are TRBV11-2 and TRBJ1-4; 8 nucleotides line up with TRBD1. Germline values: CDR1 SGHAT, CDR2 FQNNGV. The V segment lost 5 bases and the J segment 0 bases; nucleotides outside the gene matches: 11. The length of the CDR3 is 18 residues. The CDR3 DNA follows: TGTGCCAGCAGCCTCCGGACAGGGTCTATCGCAACTAATGAAAAACTGTTTTTT. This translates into CASSLRTGSIATNEKLFF.

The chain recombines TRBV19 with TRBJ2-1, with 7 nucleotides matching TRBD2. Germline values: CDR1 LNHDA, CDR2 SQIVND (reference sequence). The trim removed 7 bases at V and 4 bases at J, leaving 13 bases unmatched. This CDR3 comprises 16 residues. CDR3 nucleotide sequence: TGTGCCAGTACCCGCCGGTTGCTAGCGGCTTACAATGAGCAGTTCTTC. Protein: CASTRRLLAAYNEQFF.

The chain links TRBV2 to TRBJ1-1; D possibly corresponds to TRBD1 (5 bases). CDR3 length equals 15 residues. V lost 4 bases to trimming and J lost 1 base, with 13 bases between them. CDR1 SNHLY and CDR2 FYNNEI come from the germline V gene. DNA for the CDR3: TGTGCCAGCAGTGCGAGACAGAAAAGGAACACTGAAGCTTTCTTT. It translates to CASSARQKRNTEAFF.

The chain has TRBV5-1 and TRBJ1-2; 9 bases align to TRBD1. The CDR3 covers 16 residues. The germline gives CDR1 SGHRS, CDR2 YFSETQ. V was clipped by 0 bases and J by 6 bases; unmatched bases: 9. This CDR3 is CASSLDDRGRTDGYTF. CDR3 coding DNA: TGCGCCAGCAGCTTGGACGACAGGGGGAGAACTGATGGCTACACCTTC.

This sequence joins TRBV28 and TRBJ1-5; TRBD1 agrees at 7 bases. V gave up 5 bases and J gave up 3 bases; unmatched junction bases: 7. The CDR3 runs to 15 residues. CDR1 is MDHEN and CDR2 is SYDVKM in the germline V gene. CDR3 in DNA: TGTGCCAGCAGTCCACAGGGGAGTAACAATCAGCCCCAGCATTTT. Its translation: CASSPQGSNNQPQHF.

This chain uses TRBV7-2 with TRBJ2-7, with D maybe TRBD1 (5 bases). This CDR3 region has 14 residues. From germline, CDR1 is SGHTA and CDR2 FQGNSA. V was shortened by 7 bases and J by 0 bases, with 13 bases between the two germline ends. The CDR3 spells CASTVRGNSYEQYF. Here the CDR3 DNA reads TGTGCCAGCACCGTTAGGGGCAACTCCTACGAGCAGTACTTC. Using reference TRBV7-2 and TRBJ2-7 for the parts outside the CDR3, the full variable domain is GAGVSQSPSNKVTEKGKDVELRCDPISGHTALYWYRQSLGQGLEFLIYFQGNSAPDKSGLPSDRFSAERTGGSVSTLTIQRTQQEDSAVYLCASTVRGNSYEQYFGPGTRLTVT.

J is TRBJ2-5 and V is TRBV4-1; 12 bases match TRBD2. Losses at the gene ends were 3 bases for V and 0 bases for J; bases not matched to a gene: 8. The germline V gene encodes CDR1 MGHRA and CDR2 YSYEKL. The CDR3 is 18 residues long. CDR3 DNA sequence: TGCGCCAGCAGCCACCAGACTAGCGGGAGAGGGGACCAAGAGACCCAGTACTTC. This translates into CASSHQTSGRGDQETQYF.

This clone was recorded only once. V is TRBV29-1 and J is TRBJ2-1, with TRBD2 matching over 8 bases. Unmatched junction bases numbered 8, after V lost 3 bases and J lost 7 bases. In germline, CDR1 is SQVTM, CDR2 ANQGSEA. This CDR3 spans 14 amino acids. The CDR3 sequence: CSVERRLARNEQFF. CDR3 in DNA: TGCAGCGTTGAGCGGCGACTAGCGAGAAATGAGCAGTTCTTC.

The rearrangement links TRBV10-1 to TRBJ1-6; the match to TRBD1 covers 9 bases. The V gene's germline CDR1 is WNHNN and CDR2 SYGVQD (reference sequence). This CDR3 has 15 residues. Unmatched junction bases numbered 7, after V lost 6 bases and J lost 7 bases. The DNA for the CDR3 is TGCGCCAGCAGCCGGGACAGGGAAGGGAATTCACCCCTCCACTTT. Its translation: CASSRDREGNSPLHF.

CDR3 sequence (DNA): TGTGCCAGCAGCTTGGTGGCAGGGGGGGATTCACCCCTCCACTTT. Encoded protein: CASSLVAGGDSPLHF. This chain connects TRBV5-4 to TRBJ1-6; TRBD1 aligns across 7 bases. Germline V gene data show CDR1 as SGHNT and CDR2 as YYREEE (reference sequence). V trimming: 0 bases; J trimming: 8 bases; junction bases outside the gene matches: 5. This CDR3 spans 15 amino acids.

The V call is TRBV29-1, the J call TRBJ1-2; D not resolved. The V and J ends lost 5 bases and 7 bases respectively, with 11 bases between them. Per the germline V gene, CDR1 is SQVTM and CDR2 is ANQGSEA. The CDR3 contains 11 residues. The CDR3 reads CSVWTAGGYTF. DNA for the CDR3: TGCAGCGTTTGGACCGCTGGTGGCTACACCTTC. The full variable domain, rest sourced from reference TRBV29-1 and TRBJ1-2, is SAVISQKPSRDICQRGTSLTIQCQVDSQVTMMFWYRQQPGQSLTLIATANQGSEATYESGFVIDKFPISRPNLTFSTLTVSNMSPEDSSIYLCSVWTAGGYTFGSGTRLTVV.

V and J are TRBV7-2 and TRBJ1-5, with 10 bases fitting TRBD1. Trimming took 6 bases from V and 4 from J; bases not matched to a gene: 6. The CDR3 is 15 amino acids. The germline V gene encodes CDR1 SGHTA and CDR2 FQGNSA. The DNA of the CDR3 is TGTGCCAGCAGACCCGGGACAGGGGAAAATCAGCCCCAGCATTTT. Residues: CASRPGTGENQPQHF.

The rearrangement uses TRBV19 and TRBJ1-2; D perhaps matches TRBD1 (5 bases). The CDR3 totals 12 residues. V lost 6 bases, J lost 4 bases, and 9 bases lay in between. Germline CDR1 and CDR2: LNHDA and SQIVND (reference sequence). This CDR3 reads CASRGRPYGYTF. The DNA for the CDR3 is TGTGCCAGTAGGGGACGGCCCTATGGCTACACCTTC. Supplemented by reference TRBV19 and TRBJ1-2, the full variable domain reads DGGITQSPKYLFRKEGQNVTLSCEQNLNHDAMYWYRQDPGQGLRLIYYSQIVNDFQKGDIAEGYSVSREKKESFPLTVTSAQKNPTAFYLCASRGRPYGYTFGSGTRLTVV.

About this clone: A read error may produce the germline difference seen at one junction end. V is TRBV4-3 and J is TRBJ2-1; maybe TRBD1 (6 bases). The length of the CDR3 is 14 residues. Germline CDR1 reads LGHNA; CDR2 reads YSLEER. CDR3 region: CASSQSIGTGQHFF. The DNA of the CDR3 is TGCGCCAGCAGCCAAAGTATTGGGACCGGACAGCACTTCTTC.

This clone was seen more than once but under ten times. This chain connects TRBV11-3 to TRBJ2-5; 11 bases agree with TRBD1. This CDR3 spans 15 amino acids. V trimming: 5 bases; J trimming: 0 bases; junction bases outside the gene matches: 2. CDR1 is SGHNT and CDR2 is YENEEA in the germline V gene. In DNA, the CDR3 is TGTGCCAGCAGCCGGGACAGGGGGAACCAAGAGACCCAGTACTTC. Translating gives CASSRDRGNQETQYF.

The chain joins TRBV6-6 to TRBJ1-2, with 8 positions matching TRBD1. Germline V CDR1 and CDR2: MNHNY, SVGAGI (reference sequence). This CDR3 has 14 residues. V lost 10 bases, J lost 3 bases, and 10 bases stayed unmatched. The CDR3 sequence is CANSRTGLDYGYTF. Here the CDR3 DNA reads TGTGCCAACAGCCGGACAGGGCTCGACTATGGCTACACCTTC.